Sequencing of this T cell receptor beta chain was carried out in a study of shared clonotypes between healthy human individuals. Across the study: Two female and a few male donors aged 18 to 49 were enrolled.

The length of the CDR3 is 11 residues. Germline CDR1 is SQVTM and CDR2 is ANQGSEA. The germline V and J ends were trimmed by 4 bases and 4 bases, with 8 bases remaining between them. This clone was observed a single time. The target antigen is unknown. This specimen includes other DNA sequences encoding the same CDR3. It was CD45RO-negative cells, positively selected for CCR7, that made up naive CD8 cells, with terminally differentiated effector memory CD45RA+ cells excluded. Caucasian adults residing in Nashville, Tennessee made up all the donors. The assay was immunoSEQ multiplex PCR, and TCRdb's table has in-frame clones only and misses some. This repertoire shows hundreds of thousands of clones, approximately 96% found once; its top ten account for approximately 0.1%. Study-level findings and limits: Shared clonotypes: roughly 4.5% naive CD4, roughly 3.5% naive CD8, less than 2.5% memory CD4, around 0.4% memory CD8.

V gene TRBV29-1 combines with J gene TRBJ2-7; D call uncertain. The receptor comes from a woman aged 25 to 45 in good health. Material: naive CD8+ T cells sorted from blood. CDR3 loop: CSVGGGYEQYF. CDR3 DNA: TGCAGCGTTGGTGGTGGGTACGAGCAGTACTTC.